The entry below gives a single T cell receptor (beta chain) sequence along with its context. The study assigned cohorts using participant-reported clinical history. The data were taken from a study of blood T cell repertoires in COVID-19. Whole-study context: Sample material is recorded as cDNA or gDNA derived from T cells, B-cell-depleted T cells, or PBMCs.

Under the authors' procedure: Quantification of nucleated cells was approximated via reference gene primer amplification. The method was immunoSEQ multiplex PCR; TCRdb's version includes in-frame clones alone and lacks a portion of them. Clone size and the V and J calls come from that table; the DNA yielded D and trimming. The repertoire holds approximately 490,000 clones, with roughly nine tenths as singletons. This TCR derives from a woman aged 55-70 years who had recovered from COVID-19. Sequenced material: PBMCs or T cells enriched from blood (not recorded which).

The CDR3 loop is CASTLAQNTGELFF. Here the CDR3 DNA reads TGTGCCAGTACTCTTGCACAGAACACCGGGGAGCTGTTTTTT. The chain uses TRBV19 and TRBJ2-2; D not certain. This CDR3 contains 14 residues. The V gene's germline CDR1 is LNHDA and CDR2 SQIVND (reference sequence). The V end was cut by 7 bases, the J end by 1 base, with 10 bases between.